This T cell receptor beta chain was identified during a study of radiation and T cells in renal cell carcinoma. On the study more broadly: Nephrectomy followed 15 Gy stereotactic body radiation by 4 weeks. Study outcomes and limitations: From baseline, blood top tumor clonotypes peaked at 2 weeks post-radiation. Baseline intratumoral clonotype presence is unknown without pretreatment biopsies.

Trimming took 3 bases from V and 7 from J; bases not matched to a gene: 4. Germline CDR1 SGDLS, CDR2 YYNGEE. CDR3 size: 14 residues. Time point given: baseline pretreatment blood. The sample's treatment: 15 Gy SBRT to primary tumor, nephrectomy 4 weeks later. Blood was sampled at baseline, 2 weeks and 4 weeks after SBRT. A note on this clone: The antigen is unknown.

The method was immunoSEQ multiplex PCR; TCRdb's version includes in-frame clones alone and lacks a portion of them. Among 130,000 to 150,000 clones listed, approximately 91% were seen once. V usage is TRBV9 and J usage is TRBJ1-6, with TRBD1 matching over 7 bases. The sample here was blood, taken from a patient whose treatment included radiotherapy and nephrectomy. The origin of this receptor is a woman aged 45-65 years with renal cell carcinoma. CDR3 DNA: TGTGCCAGCAGCGCCAGGGGGGAGAATTCACCCCTCCACTTT. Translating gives CASSARGENSPLHF.